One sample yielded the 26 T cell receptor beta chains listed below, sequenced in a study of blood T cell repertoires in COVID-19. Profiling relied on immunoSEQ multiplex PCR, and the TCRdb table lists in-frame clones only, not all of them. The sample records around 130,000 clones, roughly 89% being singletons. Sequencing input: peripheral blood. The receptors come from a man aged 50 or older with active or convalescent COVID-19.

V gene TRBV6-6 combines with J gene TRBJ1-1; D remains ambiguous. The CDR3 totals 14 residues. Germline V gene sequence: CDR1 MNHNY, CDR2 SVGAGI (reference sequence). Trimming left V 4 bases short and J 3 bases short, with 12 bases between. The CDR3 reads CASSFKTGDTEAFF. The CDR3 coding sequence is TGTGCCAGCAGTTTTAAAACGGGTGACACTGAAGCTTTCTTT.

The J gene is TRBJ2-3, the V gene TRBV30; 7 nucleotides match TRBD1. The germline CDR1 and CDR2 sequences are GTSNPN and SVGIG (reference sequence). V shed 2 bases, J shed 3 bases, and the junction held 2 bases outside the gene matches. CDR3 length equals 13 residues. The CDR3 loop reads CAWSYRGTDTQYF. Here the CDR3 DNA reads TGTGCCTGGAGTTACAGGGGTACAGATACGCAGTATTTT.

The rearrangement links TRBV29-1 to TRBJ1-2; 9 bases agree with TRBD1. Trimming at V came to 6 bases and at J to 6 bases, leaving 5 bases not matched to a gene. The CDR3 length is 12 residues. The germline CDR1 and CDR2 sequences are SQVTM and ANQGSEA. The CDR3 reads CSVRGQGDGYTF. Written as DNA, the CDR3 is TGCAGCGTGAGGGGACAGGGAGATGGCTACACCTTC.

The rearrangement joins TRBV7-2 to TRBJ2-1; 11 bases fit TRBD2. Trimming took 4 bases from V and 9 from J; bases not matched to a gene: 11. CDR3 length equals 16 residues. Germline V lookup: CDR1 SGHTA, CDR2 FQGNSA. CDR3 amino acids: CASSSWFDSGGGEQFF. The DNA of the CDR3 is TGTGCCAGCAGCTCCTGGTTCGATAGCGGGGGGGGTGAGCAGTTCTTC. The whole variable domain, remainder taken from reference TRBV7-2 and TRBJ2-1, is GAGVSQSPSNKVTEKGKDVELRCDPISGHTALYWYRQSLGQGLEFLIYFQGNSAPDKSGLPSDRFSAERTGGSVSTLTIQRTQQEDSAVYLCASSSWFDSGGGEQFFGPGTRLTVL.

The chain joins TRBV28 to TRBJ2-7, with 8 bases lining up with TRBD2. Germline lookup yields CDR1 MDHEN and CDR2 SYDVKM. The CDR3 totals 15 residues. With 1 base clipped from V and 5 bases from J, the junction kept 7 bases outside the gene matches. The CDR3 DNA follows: TGTGCCAGCAGTTTATCTGCGGGAGGTCGGGACGAGCAGTACTTC. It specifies CASSLSAGGRDEQYF.

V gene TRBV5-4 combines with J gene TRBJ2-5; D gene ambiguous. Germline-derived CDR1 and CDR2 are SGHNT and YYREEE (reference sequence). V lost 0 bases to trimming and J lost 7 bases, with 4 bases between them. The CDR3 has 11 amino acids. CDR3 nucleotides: TGTGCCAGCAGCTTGGGAGGGACCCAGTACTTC. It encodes CASSLGGTQYF.

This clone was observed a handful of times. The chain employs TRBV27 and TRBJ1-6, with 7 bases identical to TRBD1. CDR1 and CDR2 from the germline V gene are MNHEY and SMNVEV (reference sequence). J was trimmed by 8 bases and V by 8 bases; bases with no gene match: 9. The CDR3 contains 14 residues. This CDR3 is CASGGRQGDSPLHF. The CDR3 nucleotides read TGTGCCAGCGGTGGGCGTCAGGGGGATTCACCCCTCCACTTT.

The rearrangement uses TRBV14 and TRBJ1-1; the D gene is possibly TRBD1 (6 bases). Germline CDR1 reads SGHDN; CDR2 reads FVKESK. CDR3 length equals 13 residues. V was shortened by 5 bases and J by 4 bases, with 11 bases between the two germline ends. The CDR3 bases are TGTGCCAGCAGCAATCAGGGGAGCACTGAAGCTTTCTTT. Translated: CASSNQGSTEAFF.

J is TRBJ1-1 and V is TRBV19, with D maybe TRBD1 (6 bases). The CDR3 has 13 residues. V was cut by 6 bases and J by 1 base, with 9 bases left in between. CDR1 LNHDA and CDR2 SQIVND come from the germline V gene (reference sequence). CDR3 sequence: CASRLQGNTEAFF. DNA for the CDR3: TGTGCCAGTAGACTACAGGGGAACACTGAAGCTTTCTTT.

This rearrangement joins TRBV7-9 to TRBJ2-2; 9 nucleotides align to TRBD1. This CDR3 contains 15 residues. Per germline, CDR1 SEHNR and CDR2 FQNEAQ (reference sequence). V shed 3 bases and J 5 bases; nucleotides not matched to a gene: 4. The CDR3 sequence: CASSFATGGTGELFF. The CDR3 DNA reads TGTGCCAGCAGCTTCGCGACAGGGGGTACCGGGGAGCTGTTTTTT.

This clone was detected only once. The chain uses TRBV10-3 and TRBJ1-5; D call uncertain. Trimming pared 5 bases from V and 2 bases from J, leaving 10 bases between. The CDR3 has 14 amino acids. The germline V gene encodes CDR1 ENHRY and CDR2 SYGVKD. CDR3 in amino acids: CAISNSEGNQPQHF. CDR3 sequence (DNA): TGTGCCATCAGTAATTCAGAGGGCAATCAGCCCCAGCATTTT.

DNA for the CDR3: TGTGCCAGCAGTAGTACCTCGGGGGAGGCTAATGAAAAACTGTTTTTT. As protein: CASSSTSGEANEKLFF. The chain couples TRBV28 to TRBJ1-4, with D perhaps matching TRBD1 (5 bases). This CDR3 contains 16 residues. From germline, CDR1 is MDHEN and CDR2 SYDVKM. V was pared by 5 bases and J by 3 bases, with 16 bases between.

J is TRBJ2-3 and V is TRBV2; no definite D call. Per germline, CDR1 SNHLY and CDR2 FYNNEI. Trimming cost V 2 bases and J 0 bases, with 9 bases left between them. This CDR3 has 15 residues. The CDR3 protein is CASSERLVSTDTQYF. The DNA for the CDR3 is TGTGCCAGCAGTGAAAGGCTAGTAAGCACAGATACGCAGTATTTT. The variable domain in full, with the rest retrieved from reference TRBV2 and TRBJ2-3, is EPEVTQTPSHQVTQMGQEVILRCVPISNHLYFYWYRQILGQKVEFLVSFYNNEISEKSEIFDDQFSVERPDGSNFTLKIRSTKLEDSAMYFCASSERLVSTDTQYFGPGTRLTVL.

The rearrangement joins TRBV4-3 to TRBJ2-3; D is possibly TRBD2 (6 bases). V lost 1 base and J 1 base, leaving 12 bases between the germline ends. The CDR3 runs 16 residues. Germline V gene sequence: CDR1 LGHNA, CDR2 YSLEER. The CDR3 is CASSQVNTGGTDTQYF. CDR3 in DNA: TGCGCCAGCAGCCAAGTAAACACGGGGGGCACAGATACGCAGTATTTT.

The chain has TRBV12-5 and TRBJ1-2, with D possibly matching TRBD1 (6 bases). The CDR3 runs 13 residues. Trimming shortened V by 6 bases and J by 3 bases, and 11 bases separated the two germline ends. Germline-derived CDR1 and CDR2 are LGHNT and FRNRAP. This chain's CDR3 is CASGGGVDYGYTF. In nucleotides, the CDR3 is TGTGCTAGTGGAGGGGGAGTTGACTATGGCTACACCTTC.

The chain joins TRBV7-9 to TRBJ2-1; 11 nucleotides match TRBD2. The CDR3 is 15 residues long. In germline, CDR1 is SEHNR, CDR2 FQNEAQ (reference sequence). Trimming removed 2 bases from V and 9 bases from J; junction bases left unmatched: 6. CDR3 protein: CASSLLSGRATEQFF. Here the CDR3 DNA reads TGTGCCAGCAGCTTACTTAGCGGGAGGGCCACTGAGCAGTTCTTC.

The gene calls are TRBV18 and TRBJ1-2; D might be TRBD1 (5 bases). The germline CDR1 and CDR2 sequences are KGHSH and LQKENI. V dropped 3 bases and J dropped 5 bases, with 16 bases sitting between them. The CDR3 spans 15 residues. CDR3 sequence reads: CASSPGGGAPYGYTF. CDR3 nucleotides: TGTGCCAGCTCACCTGGTGGAGGGGCCCCATATGGCTACACCTTC.

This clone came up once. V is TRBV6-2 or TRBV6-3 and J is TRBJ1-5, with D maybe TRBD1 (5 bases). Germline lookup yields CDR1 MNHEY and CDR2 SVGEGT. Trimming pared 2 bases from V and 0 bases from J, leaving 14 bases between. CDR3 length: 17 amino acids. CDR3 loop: CASSYLIGGLSNQPQHF. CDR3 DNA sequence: TGTGCCAGCAGTTACCTAATCGGGGGTCTTAGCAATCAGCCCCAGCATTTT.

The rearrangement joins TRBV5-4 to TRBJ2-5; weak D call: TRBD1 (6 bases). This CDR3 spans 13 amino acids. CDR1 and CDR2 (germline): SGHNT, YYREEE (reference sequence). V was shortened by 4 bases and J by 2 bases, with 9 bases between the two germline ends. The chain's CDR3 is CASSGGRQETQYF. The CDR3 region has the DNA TGTGCCAGCAGCGGGGGCCGTCAAGAGACCCAGTACTTC.

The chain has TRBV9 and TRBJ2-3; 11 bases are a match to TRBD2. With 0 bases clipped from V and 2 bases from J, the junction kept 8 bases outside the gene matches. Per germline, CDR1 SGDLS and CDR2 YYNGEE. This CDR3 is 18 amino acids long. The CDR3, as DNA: TGTGCCAGCAGCGTAGCCGTCGCTAGCGGGGGGCCCACAGATACGCAGTATTTT. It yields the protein CASSVAVASGGPTDTQYF.

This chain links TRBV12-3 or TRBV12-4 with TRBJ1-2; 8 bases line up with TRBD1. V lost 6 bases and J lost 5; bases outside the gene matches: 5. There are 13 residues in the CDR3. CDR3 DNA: TGTGCCAGCAGGATACAGGGGGGTTATGGCTACACCTTC. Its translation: CASRIQGGYGYTF.

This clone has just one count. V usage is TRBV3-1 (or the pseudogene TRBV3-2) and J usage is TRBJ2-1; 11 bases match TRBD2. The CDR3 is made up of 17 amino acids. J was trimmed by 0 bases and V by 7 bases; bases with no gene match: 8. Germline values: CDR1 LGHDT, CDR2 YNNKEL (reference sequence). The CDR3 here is CASTPGLADYSYNEQFF. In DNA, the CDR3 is TGTGCCAGCACCCCGGGACTAGCGGATTACTCCTACAATGAGCAGTTCTTC.

DNA of the CDR3: TGTGCCAGCAGTTACCGGGACAGGACTGAAGAGACCCAGTACTTC. As protein: CASSYRDRTEETQYF. The genes are TRBV6-2 or TRBV6-3 and TRBJ2-5; the match to TRBD1 covers 8 bases. Germline lookup yields CDR1 MNHEY and CDR2 SVGEGT. V lost 2 bases and J lost 3; bases outside the gene matches: 5. The CDR3 runs to 15 residues.

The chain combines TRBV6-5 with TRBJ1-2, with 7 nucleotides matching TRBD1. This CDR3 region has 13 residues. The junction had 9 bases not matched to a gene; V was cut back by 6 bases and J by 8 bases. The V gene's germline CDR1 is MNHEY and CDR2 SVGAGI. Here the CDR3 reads CASSAQGREGYTF. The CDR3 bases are TGTGCCAGCAGCGCACAGGGGAGAGAGGGCTACACCTTC.

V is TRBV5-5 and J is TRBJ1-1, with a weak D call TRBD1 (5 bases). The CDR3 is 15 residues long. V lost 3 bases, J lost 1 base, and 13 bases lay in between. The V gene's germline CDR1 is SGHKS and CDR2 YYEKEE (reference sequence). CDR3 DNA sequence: TGTGCCAGCAGCTGGAGGGACTTTTCGAACACTGAAGCTTTCTTT. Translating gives CASSWRDFSNTEAFF.

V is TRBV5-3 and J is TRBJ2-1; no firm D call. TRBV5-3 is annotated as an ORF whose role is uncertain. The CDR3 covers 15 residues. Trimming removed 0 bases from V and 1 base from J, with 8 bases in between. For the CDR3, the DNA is TGTGCCAGAAGCTTGGCACATAAGTCCTACAATGAGCAGTTCTTC. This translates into CARSLAHKSYNEQFF.